This is a list of T cell receptor beta chains from one sample in a study of blood T cells in healthy people across ages. One entry per CDR3 protein results from TCRdb running MiXCR on the 5' RACE reads. Of approximately 900,000 distinct CDR3 sequences in the sample, 25% to 35% were seen once. These data also featured in a second study, about T cells of mothers and their children.

Sequences were obtained from blood. The receptors derive from a woman in her thirties or forties in good health. Each CDR3 is given without its conserved first and last residue. Fields, in order: D gene, J gene, V gene, CDR3 protein. A D gene is named only where the DNA matches it firmly.

D: .; J: TRBJ1-2; V: TRBV20-1; CDR3: SAPPRTGNYGYT
D: .; J: TRBJ2-7; V: TRBV6-5; CDR3: ASSYSFPGRTGWGYEQY
D: TRBD2; J: TRBJ2-1; V: TRBV15; CDR3: ATSRDQGLAGWNEQF
D: TRBD1; J: TRBJ1-2; V: TRBV10-3; CDR3: AISDRDGGYT
D: .; J: TRBJ2-7; V: TRBV27; CDR3: ASSRASRYEQY
D: .; J: TRBJ1-5; V: TRBV7-2; CDR3: ASSLGGVQPQH
D: TRBD1; J: TRBJ1-4; V: TRBV7-2; CDR3: ASSYPGTGNEKLF
D: .; J: TRBJ1-2; V: TRBV5-1; CDR3: ASRLHSAAINYGYT
D: .; J: TRBJ2-3; V: TRBV11-2; CDR3: ASSLGGRGTQY
D: .; J: TRBJ2-3; V: TRBV6-6; CDR3: ASSYREDTQY
D: .; J: TRBJ2-1; V: TRBV6-5; CDR3: ASSYSDKAYNEQF
D: .; J: TRBJ1-4; V: TRBV7-2; CDR3: ASSLGAAGMGEKLF
D: .; J: TRBJ2-7; V: TRBV25-1; CDR3: ASRMPGHPYGQY
D: TRBD2; J: TRBJ2-3; V: TRBV12-3/TRBV12-4; CDR3: ASSQLAARTDTQY
D: .; J: TRBJ2-6; V: TRBV7-2; CDR3: ASLAGLIVGGSGANVLT
D: TRBD1; J: TRBJ2-1; V: TRBV27; CDR3: ANSLDLGTGDHNEQF
D: .; J: TRBJ2-7; V: TRBV9; CDR3: ASSVGGLGTYEQY
D: .; J: TRBJ1-5; V: TRBV20-1; CDR3: SAISGTTGQPQH
D: .; J: TRBJ2-3; V: TRBV2; CDR3: ASSSVQTQY
D: .; J: TRBJ1-5; V: TRBV20-1; CDR3: SARDQFELNQPQH
D: .; J: TRBJ2-1; V: TRBV5-1; CDR3: ASSFPNKNEQF
D: .; J: TRBJ1-1; V: TRBV10-1; CDR3: ASSESKYGREAF
D: .; J: TRBJ2-7; V: TRBV11-1; CDR3: ASSSLGRGPEQY
D: TRBD2; J: TRBJ2-5; V: TRBV5-1; CDR3: ASSSTTSGVGETQY
D: .; J: TRBJ1-1; V: TRBV9; CDR3: ASSVGAGGNTEAF
D: .; J: TRBJ1-2; V: TRBV28; CDR3: AIQWTEQYYGYT
D: .; J: TRBJ2-4; V: TRBV7-2; CDR3: ASSLYGGIQY
D: TRBD2; J: TRBJ2-7; V: TRBV7-9; CDR3: ASSSIIAGELY
D: .; J: TRBJ2-7; V: TRBV4-3; CDR3: ASSQDREGSYEQY
D: .; J: TRBJ2-5; V: TRBV28; CDR3: ASSLPSPKTQY
D: TRBD2; J: TRBJ2-1; V: TRBV7-3; CDR3: ASSPRGTSGYNEQF
D: TRBD2; J: TRBJ2-7; V: TRBV20-1; CDR3: SARGGSRYEQY
D: TRBD1; J: TRBJ1-2; V: TRBV20-1; CDR3: SARTGDTNYGYT
D: .; J: TRBJ2-3; V: TRBV12-3/TRBV12-4; CDR3: ASGLFSTDTQY
D: .; J: TRBJ2-3; V: TRBV7-6; CDR3: ASSYNGGTSTDTQY
D: TRBD1; J: TRBJ1-1; V: TRBV18; CDR3: ASSPRTGGSAGTEAF
D: TRBD1; J: TRBJ1-1; V: TRBV20-1; CDR3: SARARTGVRTEAF
D: .; J: TRBJ2-7; V: TRBV6-2/TRBV6-3; CDR3: ASTRRGTDYEQY
D: TRBD1; J: TRBJ2-1; V: TRBV7-2; CDR3: ASSPGQGRGHNEQF
D: TRBD1; J: TRBJ2-7; V: TRBV29-1; CDR3: SVRQGMAQSTYEQY
D: .; J: TRBJ2-7; V: TRBV4-1; CDR3: ASSQDFYSGNEQY